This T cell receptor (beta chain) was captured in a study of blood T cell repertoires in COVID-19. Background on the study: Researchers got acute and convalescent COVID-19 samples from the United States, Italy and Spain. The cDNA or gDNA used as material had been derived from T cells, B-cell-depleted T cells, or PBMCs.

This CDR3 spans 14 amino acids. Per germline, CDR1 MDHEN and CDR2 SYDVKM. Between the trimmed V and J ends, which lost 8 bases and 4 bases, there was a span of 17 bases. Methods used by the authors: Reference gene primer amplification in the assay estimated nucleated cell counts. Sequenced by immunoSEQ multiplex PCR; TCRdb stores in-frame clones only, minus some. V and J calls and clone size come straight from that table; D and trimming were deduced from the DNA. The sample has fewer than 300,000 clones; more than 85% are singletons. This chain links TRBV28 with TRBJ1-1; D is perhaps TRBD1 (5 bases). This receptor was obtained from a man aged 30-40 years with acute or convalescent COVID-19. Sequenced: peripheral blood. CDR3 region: CASLGGVMATEAFF. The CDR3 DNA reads TGTGCCAGCCTGGGGGGGGTCATGGCCACTGAAGCTTTCTTT.